This T cell receptor beta chain is drawn from a study of T cell repertoires in cytomegalovirus infection. Overall study findings and caveats: There were HLA-C-restricted CMV-specific TCR beta clonotypes dominating the ex vivo response.

From germline, CDR1 is SNHLY and CDR2 FYNNEI. The CDR3 contains 15 residues. In TCRdb, the reads were re-called with MiXCR into one record per CDR3 protein. The sample gives 150,000 to 190,000 distinct CDR3 sequences, 20% to 25% of which show up once; 10% to 11% is in the top ten. To note about this clonotype: What it binds is unknown. Its ends do not fully match the called genes, so a read error is possible.

The sequenced material came from PBMCs. The sequence derives from a human donor in good health (CMV status not recorded). Some clones in this sample may be carry-over from other donors' samples. The gene calls are TRBV2 and TRBJ2-3; TRBD1 agrees at 8 bases. CDR3 nucleotide sequence: TGTGCCAGCAGGGAAGACAGGGGTAGCACAGATACGCAGTATTTT. Residues: CASREDRGSTDTQYF.